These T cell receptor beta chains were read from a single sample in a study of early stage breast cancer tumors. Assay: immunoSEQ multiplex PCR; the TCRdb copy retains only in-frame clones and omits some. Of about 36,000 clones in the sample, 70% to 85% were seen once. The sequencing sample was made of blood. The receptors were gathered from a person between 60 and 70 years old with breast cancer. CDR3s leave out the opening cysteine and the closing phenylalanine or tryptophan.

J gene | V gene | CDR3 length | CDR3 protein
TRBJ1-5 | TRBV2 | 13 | ASSGSGTANQPQH
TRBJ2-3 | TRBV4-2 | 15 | ASSPGLAGGRPDTQY
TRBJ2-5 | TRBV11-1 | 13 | ASSLDGLGRETQY
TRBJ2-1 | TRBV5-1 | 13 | ASSLRTDYGNEQF
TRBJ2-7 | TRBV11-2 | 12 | ASSSPMNSYEQY
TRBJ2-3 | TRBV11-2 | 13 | ASSPHGSYTDTQY
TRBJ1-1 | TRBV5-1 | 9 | ASSFGTEAF
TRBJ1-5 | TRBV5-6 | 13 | ASSLGEQGDQPQH
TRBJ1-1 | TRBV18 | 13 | ASSYGQGTLSEAF
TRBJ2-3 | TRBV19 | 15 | ASTSRPRGRLTDTQY
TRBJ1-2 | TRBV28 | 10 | ASSTGLYGYT
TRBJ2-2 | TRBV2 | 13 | ASSEAHGLAGELF
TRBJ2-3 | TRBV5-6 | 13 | ASSPDRGRADTQY
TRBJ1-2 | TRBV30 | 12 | AWSGGQGAYGYT
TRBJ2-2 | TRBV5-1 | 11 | ASSRGNTGELF
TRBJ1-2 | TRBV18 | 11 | ASSAQGFYGYT
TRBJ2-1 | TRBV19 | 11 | ASRRGRVDEQF
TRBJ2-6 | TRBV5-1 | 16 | ASSLGRQGASGANVLT
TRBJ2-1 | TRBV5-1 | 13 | ASPAGGSSYNEQF
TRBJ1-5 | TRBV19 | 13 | ASTTIGGHRQPQH
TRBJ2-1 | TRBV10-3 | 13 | AISPTSGGLDEQF
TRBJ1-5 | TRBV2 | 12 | ASSRQGRNQPQH
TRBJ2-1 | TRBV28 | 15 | ASSRYLGANGGGEQF
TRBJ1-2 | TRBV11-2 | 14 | ASSLEGAGPNYGYT
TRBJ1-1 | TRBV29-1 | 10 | SVDGRNTEAF
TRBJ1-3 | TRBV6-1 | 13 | ASSAQGFSGNTIY
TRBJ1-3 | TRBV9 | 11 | ASSVDEGNTIY
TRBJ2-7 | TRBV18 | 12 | ASSPRTGGYEQY
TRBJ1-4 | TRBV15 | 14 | ATRERGGWTPEKLF
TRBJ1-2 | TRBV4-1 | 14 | ASSQGGTGGIGGYT
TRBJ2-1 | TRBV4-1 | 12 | ASSQQNRGNEQF
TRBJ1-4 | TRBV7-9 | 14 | ASSFRRGTGLEKLF
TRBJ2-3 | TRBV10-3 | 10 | AISEWSDTQY
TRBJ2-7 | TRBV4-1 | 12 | ASSQVTGLNEQY
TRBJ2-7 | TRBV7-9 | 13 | ASSLQGAFSYEQY
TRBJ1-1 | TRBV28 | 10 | ASSTRRTEAF
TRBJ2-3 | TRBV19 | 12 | ASSWEGLADTQY
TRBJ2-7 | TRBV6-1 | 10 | ASSFDRREQY
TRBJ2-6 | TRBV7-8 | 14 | ASSFRETWGANVLT
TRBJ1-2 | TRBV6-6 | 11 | ASSTRGDYGYT
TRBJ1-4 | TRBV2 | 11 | ASSRDGRGKLF
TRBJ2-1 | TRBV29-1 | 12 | SVRDSGGNNEQF
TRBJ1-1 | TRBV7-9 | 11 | ASNRTPNTEAF
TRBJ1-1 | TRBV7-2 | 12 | ASSFTSGQGVAF
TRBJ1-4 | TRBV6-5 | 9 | ASSLRQELF
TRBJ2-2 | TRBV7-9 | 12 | ASSLVRNTGELF
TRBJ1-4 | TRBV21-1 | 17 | ASRDTGGREPPTNEKLF
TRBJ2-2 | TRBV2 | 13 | ASSEAGRNTGELF
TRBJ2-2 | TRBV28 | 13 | ASSFKGRNTGELF